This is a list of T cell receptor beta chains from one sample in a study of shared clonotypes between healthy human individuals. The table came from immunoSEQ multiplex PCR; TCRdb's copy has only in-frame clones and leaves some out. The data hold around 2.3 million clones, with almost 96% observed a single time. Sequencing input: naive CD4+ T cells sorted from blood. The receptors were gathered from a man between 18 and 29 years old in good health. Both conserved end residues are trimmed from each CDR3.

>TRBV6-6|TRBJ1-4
ASRGAGDRAEKLF
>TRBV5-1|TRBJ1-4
ASSLYDRDAEKLF
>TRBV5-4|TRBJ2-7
ASSREGTYEQY
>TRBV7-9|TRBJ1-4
ASSLGEGANEKLF
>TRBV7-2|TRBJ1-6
ASSLTGGDNSPLH
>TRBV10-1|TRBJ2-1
ASSYGGHGQF
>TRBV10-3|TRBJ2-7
AISGVGRPREYEQY
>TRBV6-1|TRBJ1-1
ASSRANTEAF
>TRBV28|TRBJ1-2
ASSLQGGYGYT
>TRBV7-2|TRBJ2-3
ASSLDLAVPRDTQY
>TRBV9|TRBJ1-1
ASSTDRGAGMNTEAF
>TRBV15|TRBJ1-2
ATSRGAERYGYT
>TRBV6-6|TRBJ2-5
ASSLVTGETQY
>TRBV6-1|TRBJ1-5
ASSEFRNQPQH
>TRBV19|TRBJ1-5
ASSIQGASNQPQH
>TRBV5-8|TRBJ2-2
ASTLWGNTGELF
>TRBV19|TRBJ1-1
ASSTLGTGGTEAF
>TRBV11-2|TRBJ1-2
ASSLVLYGYT
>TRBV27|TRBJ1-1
ASSFRGNVEAF
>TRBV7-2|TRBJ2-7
ASSFGGSYEQY
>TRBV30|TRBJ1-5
AWSEMNQPQH
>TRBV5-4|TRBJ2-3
ASSPTGGGSDTQY
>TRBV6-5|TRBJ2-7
ASSYSGSGSYEQY
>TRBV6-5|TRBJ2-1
ASRPGLAGVSEQF
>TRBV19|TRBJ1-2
ASRIQGSYGYT
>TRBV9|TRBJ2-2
ASSVGDLPPGELF